This T cell receptor beta chain was sequenced for a study of shared clonotypes between healthy human individuals (TCRdb year 2020). With regard to the full study: The cohort included three men and a couple of women between 18 and 49 years of age. Different laboratories and diverse techniques were used to prepare libraries and sequence TCR repertoires, to increase sequencing depth and limit assay-specific biases. The study deeply sequenced blood TCR repertoires of about five healthy adults to estimate repertoire size and the extent of clonotype sharing between individuals. For each donor, three plates each were used for CD4 naive and CD4 memory, two plates were used for CD8 naive, and one plate was used for CD8 memory. Leukapheresis yielded between about 0.8 and 9.5 billion PBMCs per donor. Results and caveats for the whole study, not just this receptor: Sampling was limited to blood, and TCR repertoires in tissue likely differ from TCR repertoires in blood. Pairwise subsampling led to the expectation that sequencing depth would affect the degree of clonotype sharing among donors. Compared with non-shared clonotypes, clonotypes shared by all four sorted-subset donors had higher generation probabilities. Because the study included a small number of donors, the genetic and exposure-history diversity represented was limited. Incomplete sequencing was indicated by rarefaction of sorted-subset datasets, despite the large sequencing depth. Naive subsets generally had larger estimated clonotype richness than memory subsets. Approximately 4.8% of naive CD4, roughly 3.6% of naive CD8, 2.3% of memory CD4, and approximately 0.4% of memory CD8 clonotypes were shared across a handful of donors.

Ten or more counts support this clone. It has no known antigen specificity. Per-nucleotide qualities are absent, and no much larger clonotype sits a single base away. The donors were healthy, HIV-negative adults with no recently reported acute infections or vaccinations. Every donor was a Caucasian adult living in Nashville, Tennessee, USA. CD4+ T cells were enriched by magnetic negative selection, after which naive cells were positively selected on CD45RA and the negative fraction was taken as the memory subset. Blood was obtained by leukapheresis, after which PBMCs were separated by Ficoll-Histopaque density gradient centrifugation and cryopreserved in liquid nitrogen vapor phase. Purity and quantity of every magnetically sorted T cell population were checked by analytical flow cytometry. Each sorted fraction had its genomic DNA isolated and then quantified by UV absorbance on a Nanodrop 2000c.

Using the deep immunoSEQ assay, multiplex PCR amplified TCR CDR3 regions from genomic DNA. Extracted genomic DNA from each cell subset was spread evenly across all wells of several immunoSEQ 96-well plates, with each plate serving as a replicate. For sorted subsets, each replicate PCR was loaded with roughly 200 ng genomic DNA, equivalent to 25,000 to 30,000 T cell genomes. The purified libraries were quantified using a Qubit 3.0 fluorometer, sized with a Bioanalyzer 2100, and then quantified again using the KAPA Library Quantification kit. A separate single-read 150-cycle Illumina NextSeq 550 flow cell was used to sequence each immunoSEQ 96-well plate. Processing in the source paper ran as follows. Because only junctional sequences without quality scores were contained in the immunoSEQ output, filtering matching that applied to full-length reads could not be performed. To assign V/J genes and CDR3, sequences were annotated against IMGT germline references using PyIR, a Python wrapper for IgBLAST v1.9. Reads with weak V/J assignments (E-value above 1e-6), missing CDR3, stop codons, out-of-frame junctions, or ambiguous translated residues were removed. V3J clonotypes were defined as sequences sharing an identical inferred V gene, J gene, and CDR3 amino acid sequence. To compute the percentage overlap between repertoires, the number of shared unique clonotypes was divided by the size of the smaller repertoire. Richness of each repertoire was evaluated using RTK rarefaction, the Chao1 estimator, and Recon v2.1 estimates of unobserved clonotypes. Generation probabilities were computed with OLGA for all TCRbeta clonotypes obtained by the gDNA method from several donors. TCRdb carries this immuneACCESS record with in-frame sequences only. Its versions omit some clonotypes, under half of them owing to an unresolved V gene in the studies checked, with the rest unexplained. From that table come the V and J calls and clone size; the DNA was used to work out D and trimming. This sample comprises over a million clones, approximately 72% of them detected only once. The ten top clones hold about 1.5% of the sample.

The TCR was taken from a man aged 18 to 29 in good health. What was sequenced was memory CD4+ T cells sorted from blood. The cell subset or site label, read with the paper, signifies: CD45RA-negative fraction.

This receptor carries the CDR3 CASSKAGQTNYGYTF. In nucleotides, the sequence is TGTGCCAGCAGCAAAGCGGGACAGACTAACTATGGCTACACCTTC. The chain is made from TRBV6-5 and TRBJ1-2; 7 central nucleotides agree with TRBD1. CDR1 and CDR2 were assigned from the germline V gene as MNHEY and SVGAGI. From the cysteine up to the phenylalanine, the CDR3 has a length of 15 residues. Kept here is only the CDR3 DNA, which spans 45 bases and is read in frame from base 1. V is cut back by 6 bases and J by 0 bases, with 7 bases in the junction unmatched.